A selection of T cell receptor beta chains follows, all from one sample in a study of T-cell reconstitution after alpha-beta-depleted transplantation in children. MiXCR, run by TCRdb on the PCR reads, gives a single entry per CDR3 protein. The sample holds 490,000 or so distinct CDR3 sequences, approximately 12% seen once. The source was PBMCs from the stem cell graft donor, collected from the stem cell graft. The receptors originated from a human donor who donated a stem cell graft to a child with combined immunodeficiency. The CDR3 runs from the conserved cysteine through the conserved F or W. The order of the fields is CDR3 length, clone size, V gene, CDR3 protein. Some rows mark clone size as missing; the rest say once, few, many or name a class of expanded clone.

13,.,TRBV7-9,CASSKGTAYGYTF
14,.,TRBV29-1,CSVAGLAGVDEQYF
16,many,TRBV29-1,CSVEGLEGQVPYEQYF
16,few,TRBV5-1,CASSLILQGGANVLTF
16,few,TRBV25-1,CASSTPRWDRGNTIYF
15,few,TRBV5-6,CASSFEGVYTGELFF
14,many,TRBV29-1,CSVFDGSGTDTQYF
15,few,TRBV20-1,CSARGFGGSNEKLFF
15,few,TRBV5-1,CASSYRTVGANVLTF
13,.,TRBV4-1,CASSQGGQGSYTF
14,once,TRBV5-1,CASTLDSSYTEAFF
15,.,TRBV4-1,CASSQDRQPNTEAFF
16,few,TRBV5-5,CASSLRGQVSGNTIYF
14,few,TRBV5-1,CASSSSGRTGELFF
16,.,TRBV11-2,CASSPRAPGAGETQYF
18,few,TRBV9,CASSPGLLLAGLQETQYF
15,.,TRBV20-1,CSASSSGGGVYEQYF
16,.,TRBV5-6,CASSRRGLAGTDTQYF
14,many,TRBV5-1,CASSLGGTDYEQYF
14,many,TRBV7-2,CASSLARRGNEQFF
14,.,TRBV7-2,CASSLAGGENEQFF
17,many,TRBV4-1,CASSQDSLAGAYNEQFF
16,few,TRBV20-1,CSARDRTGAHTDTQYF
14,few,TRBV7-8,CASSLWLAKETQYF
15,few,TRBV5-1,CASSLDPSVNEKLFF
11,few,TRBV7-7,CASRSGRELFF
15,few,TRBV6-5,CASRIGLAGAGELFF
16,.,TRBV5-1,CASSLAGRTNTGELFF
17,few,TRBV5-4,CASSLGMDPIIANEQFF
12,.,TRBV29-1,CSVLPRDYEQYF
16,.,TRBV5-1,CASSSGGGIQGYEQYF
15,few,TRBV5-1,CASSSARLAGGEQYF
16,.,TRBV12-3/TRBV12-4,CASGPHSLRGTDTQYF
17,few,TRBV20-1,CSARDPGLAGATDTQYF
14,few,TRBV12-3/TRBV12-4,CASTLWGGTGELFF
14,few,TRBV12-3/TRBV12-4,CASRTGLTGNTIYF
15,few,TRBV10-3,CAISESRGINQPQHF
14,.,TRBV4-2,CASSQDRVAYGYTF
14,.,TRBV24-1,CATSPLLGTDTQYF
13,.,TRBV7-2,CASSTLAPWEQYF
16,many,TRBV5-1,CASSIYSGYSTGELFF
16,.,TRBV15,CATSRDRQSGTDTQYF
16,few,TRBV20-1,CSARVQGEGATREQYF
14,.,TRBV2,CASSEAGTVYEQYF
15,few,TRBV27,CASSLGAGGGDTQYF
12,many,TRBV20-1,CSAHGQYNEQFF
14,many,TRBV7-2,CASSLEQGLGGYTF
14,few,TRBV12-3/TRBV12-4,CATLMVGVNYGYTF
14,.,TRBV12-3/TRBV12-4,CASSAQGLDTEAFF
14,.,TRBV28,CASSLSHSYNEQFF